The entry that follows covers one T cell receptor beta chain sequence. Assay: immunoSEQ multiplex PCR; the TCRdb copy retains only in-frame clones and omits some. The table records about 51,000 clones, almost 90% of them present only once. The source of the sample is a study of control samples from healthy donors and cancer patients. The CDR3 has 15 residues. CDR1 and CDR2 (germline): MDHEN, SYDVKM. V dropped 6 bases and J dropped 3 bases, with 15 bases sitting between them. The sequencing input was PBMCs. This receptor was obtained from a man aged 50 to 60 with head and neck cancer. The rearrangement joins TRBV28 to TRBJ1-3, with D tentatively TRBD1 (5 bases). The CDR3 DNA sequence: TGTGCCAGCAGGGATGGGGGTCATAATGGAAACACCATATATTTT. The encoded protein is CASRDGGHNGNTIYF.